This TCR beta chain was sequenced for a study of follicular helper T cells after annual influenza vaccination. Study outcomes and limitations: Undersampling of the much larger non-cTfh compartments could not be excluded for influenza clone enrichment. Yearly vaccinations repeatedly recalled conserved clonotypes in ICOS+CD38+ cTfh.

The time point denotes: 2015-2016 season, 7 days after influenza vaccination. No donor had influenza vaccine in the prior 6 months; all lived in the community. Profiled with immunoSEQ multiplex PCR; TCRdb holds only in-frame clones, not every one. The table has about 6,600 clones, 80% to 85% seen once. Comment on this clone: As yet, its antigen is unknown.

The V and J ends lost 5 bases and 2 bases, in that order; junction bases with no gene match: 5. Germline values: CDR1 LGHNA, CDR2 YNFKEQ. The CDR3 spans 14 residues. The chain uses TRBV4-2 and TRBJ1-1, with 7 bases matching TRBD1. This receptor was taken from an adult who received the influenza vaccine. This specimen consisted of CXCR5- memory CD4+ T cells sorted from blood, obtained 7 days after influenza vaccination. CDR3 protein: CASSTRQGNTEAFF. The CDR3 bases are TGTGCCAGCAGCACGAGACAGGGAAACACTGAAGCTTTCTTT.